The TCR beta chain described here comes from a study of OX40 agonist ivuxolimab in advanced cancers. Study summary: Allowance was made for prior anti-PD-1, anti-PD-L1 or anti-CTLA-4 therapy, and roughly 39% had some. Notes on the study in general: At doses 0.1 to 3.0 mg/kg, CD4+ and CD8+ clones expanded.

About this clone: Its antigen is still unknown.

TCRdb's table, derived via immunoSEQ multiplex PCR, lists solely in-frame clones and lacks some. The table records about 47,000 clones, more than 65% of them present only once. The CDR3 extends over 19 amino acids. Germline V gene data show CDR1 as SGHRS and CDR2 as YFSETQ. V lost 4 bases and J lost 0; bases outside the gene matches: 15. Sample: CD4+ or CD8+ T cells sorted from blood, taken in a trial of the OX40 agonist ivuxolimab. The source is an adult with an advanced solid tumor such as melanoma, head and neck, liver or kidney cancer. The chain couples TRBV5-1 to TRBJ2-2; TRBD1 matches 7 bases. This chain's CDR3 is CASSKRSYGTATNTGELFF. DNA of the CDR3: TGCGCCAGCAGCAAGCGATCCTACGGGACAGCCACGAACACCGGGGAGCTGTTTTTT.